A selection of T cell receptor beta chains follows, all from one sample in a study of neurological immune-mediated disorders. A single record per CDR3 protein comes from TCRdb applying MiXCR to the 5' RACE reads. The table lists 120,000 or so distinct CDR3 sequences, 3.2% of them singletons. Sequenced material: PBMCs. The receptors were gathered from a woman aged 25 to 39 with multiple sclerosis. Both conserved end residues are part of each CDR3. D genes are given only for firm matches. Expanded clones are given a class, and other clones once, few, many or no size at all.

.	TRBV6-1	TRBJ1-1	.	TGTGCCAGCCGGGGGGGGCCGAACACTGAAGCTTTCTTT	CASRGGPNTEAFF
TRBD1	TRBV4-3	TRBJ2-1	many	TGCGCCAGCAGCCGAGGGACAGGGCTTTTTGGGCAGTTCTTC	CASSRGTGLFGQFF
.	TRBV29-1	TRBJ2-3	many	TGCAGCGTGGGGGGACTCGCAGATACGCAGTATTTT	CSVGGLADTQYF
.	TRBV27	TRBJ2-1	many	TGTGCCAGCAAGGTATATCCCAGACAGGTGACCTCCTACAATGAGCAGTTCTTC	CASKVYPRQVTSYNEQFF
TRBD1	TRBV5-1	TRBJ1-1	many	TGCGCCAGCGGGACAGGGGGTGTTGAAGCTTTCTTT	CASGTGGVEAFF
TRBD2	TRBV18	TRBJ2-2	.	TGTGCCAGCTCACCTAAGGGACTAGCGAGGAACACCGGGGAGCTGTTTTTT	CASSPKGLARNTGELFF
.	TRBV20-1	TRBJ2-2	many	TGCAGTGCTAAAGGGATTCTGGGGGAGCTGTTTTTT	CSAKGILGELFF
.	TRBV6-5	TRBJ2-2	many	TGTGCCAGCAGTTATGTGGGGGAGCTGTTTTTT	CASSYVGELFF
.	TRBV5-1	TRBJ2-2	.	TGCGCCAGCAGCTACGCGGACGGAATTAACACCGGGGAGCTGTTTTTT	CASSYADGINTGELFF
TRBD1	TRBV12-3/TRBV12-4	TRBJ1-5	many	TGTGCCAGCAGAGGGGGACAGGGCTCCAATCAGCCCCAGCATTTT	CASRGGQGSNQPQHF
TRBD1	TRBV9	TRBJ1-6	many	TGTGCCAGCAGCGTAGAGGGGGACAGTAATTCACCCCTCCACTTT	CASSVEGDSNSPLHF
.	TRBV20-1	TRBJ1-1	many	TGCAGTGCCACCACCCGGGAGCACACTGAAGCTTTCTTT	CSATTREHTEAFF
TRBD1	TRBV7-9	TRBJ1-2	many	TGTGCCAGCAGCGCCTGGACAGGGGGCTCGAGCGGCTATGGCTACACCTTC	CASSAWTGGSSGYGYTF
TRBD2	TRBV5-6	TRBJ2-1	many	TGTGCCAGCAGCTTGGGTAGCGGGGGGGAAAATGAGCAGTTCTTC	CASSLGSGGENEQFF
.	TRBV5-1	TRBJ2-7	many	TGCGCCAGCAGCTCGCGACATTCTGGCGAGCAGTACTTC	CASSSRHSGEQYF
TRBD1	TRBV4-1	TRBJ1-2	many	TGCGCCAGCAGCAACCCGACAGGGGATGGCTACACCTTC	CASSNPTGDGYTF
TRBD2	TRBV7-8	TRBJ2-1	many	TGTGCCAGCAGCTCCGGGGGGGCCGACAATGAGCAGTTCTTC	CASSSGGADNEQFF
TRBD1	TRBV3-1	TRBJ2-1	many	TGTGCCAGCAGCCCCCGGGACAGGGCGGCCAATGAGCAGTTCTTC	CASSPRDRAANEQFF
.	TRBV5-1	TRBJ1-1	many	TGCGCCAGCAGCAAACAGGGCGAAGCTTTCTTT	CASSKQGEAFF
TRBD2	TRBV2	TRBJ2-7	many	TGTGCCCGGAGGGAGGGTAGTCACGAGCAGTACTTC	CARREGSHEQYF
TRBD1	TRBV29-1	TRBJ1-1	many	TGCAGCGTGGCCGGTCATACAGGGGGCACTGAAGCTTTCTTT	CSVAGHTGGTEAFF
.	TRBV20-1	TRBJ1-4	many	TGCAGTGCTAGAGATCCCCAGAAAACTAATGAAAAACTGTTTTTT	CSARDPQKTNEKLFF
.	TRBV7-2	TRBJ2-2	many	TGTGCCAGCAGCTTAACCCCCGTGAACACCGGGGAGCTGTTTTTT	CASSLTPVNTGELFF
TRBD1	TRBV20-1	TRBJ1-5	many	TGCAGTGCTGGACAGGGAAACCAGCCCCAGCATTTT	CSAGQGNQPQHF
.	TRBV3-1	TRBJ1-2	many	TGTGCCAGCAGCCAAGAACCGTCCGGGATCTATGGCTACACCTTC	CASSQEPSGIYGYTF
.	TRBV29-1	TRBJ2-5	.	TGCAGCGGGAGCCTTGGGACATGGGAGACCCAGTACTTC	CSGSLGTWETQYF
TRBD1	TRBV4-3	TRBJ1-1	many	TGCGCCAGCAGCCGTGACAGGGCGGACACTGAAGCTTTCTTT	CASSRDRADTEAFF
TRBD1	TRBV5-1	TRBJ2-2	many	TGCGCCAGCAGCATCTTCCGGGACAGGCCCAGCACCGGGGAGCTGTTTTTT	CASSIFRDRPSTGELFF
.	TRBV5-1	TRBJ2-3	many	TGCGCCAGCAGCTTCCGGGGAATTATGGATACGCAGTATTTT	CASSFRGIMDTQYF
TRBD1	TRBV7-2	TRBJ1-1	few	TGTGCCAGCAGCTTCCTGAACAGGGGGCAGTTAGGTACTGAAGCTTTCTTT	CASSFLNRGQLGTEAFF
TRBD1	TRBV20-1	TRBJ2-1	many	TGCAGTGCTAGAATCCCCTCGGACAGGAACAATGAGCAGTTCTTC	CSARIPSDRNNEQFF
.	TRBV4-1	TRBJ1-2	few	TGCGCCAGCAGCCAAGATCAGGGAGCTAACTATGGCTACACCTTC	CASSQDQGANYGYTF
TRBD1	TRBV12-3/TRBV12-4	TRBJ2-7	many	TGTGCCAGCAGTCCTGGGACAGGTCCCTCCTACGAGCAGTACTTC	CASSPGTGPSYEQYF
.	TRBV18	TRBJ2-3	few	TGTGCCAGCTCACCTGCGGACTTGCATACGCAGTATTTT	CASSPADLHTQYF
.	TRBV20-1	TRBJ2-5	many	TGCAGTGCTAGTGGCCAGGGTAGGGTCGTGGAGACCCAGTACTTC	CSASGQGRVVETQYF
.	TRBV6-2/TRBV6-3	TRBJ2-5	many	TGTGCCAGCAGTTACTCGTTTGGCGAGCCGGAGACCCAGTACTTC	CASSYSFGEPETQYF
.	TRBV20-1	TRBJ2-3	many	TGCAGTGCTAGAGTTTCTGATACGCAGTATTTT	CSARVSDTQYF
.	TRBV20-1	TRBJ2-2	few	TGCAGTGCTAGAAACCAGCCCTCGACCGGGGAGCTGTTTTTT	CSARNQPSTGELFF
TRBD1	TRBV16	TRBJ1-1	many	TGTGCCAGCAGCCAATCCAGGGGGGGGGTGAACACTGAAGCTTTCTTT	CASSQSRGGVNTEAFF